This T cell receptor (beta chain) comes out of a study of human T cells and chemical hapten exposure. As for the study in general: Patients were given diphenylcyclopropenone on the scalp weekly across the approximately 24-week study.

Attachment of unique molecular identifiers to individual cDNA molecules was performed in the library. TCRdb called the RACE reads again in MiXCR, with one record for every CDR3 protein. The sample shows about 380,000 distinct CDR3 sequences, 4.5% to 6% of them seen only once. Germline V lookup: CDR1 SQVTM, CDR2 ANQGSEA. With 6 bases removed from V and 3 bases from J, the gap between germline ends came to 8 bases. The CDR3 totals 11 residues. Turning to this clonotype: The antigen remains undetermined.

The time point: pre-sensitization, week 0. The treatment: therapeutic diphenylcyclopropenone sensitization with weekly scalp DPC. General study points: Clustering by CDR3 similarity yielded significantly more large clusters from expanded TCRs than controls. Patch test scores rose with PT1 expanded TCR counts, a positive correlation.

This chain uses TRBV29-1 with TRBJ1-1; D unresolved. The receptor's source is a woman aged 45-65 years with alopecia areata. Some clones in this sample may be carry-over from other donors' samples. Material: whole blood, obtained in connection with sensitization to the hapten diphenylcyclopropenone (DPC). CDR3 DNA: TGCAGCGTCCTGCGCGACACTGAAGCTTTCTTT. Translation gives CSVLRDTEAFF.